Listed here are 30 T cell receptor beta chains from one sample, sequenced in a study of cytomegalovirus exposure and HLA in healthy donors. PCR amplification relied on 60 Vbeta primers (plus 13 Jbeta primers). The table came from immunoSEQ multiplex PCR; TCRdb's copy has only in-frame clones and leaves some out. Of 150,000 to 200,000 clones listed, 60% to 80% are singletons. The sequencing input was PBMCs. These receptor sequences come from a male donor in good health and CMV-seronegative.

In its sample, this clone was seen a few times. V usage is TRBV5-4 and J usage is TRBJ2-7, with a tentative D call TRBD1 (5 bases). The CDR3 has 12 residues. Germline V gene sequence: CDR1 SGHNT, CDR2 YYREEE (reference sequence). V was cut by 5 bases and J by 5 bases, with 11 bases left in between. CDR3 DNA: TGTGCCAGCAGGGGGCGCGGCCACGAGCAGTACTTC. As protein: CASRGRGHEQYF.

The chain uses TRBV28 and TRBJ1-2; 8 bases match TRBD1. This CDR3 has 15 residues. Germline-derived CDR1 and CDR2 are MDHEN and SYDVKM. V gave up 8 bases and J gave up 3 bases; unmatched junction bases: 11. The CDR3 nucleotides read TGTGCCAGCCATACAGGGGGGGCGAGCGACTATGGCTACACCTTC. Translation: CASHTGGASDYGYTF.

V gene TRBV9 combines with J gene TRBJ2-6; D may be TRBD2 (5 bases). CDR1 SGDLS and CDR2 YYNGEE come from the germline V gene. The CDR3 is made up of 16 amino acids. V gave up 0 bases and J gave up 1 base, with 8 bases separating them. CDR3 DNA: TGTGCCAGCAGCGTAGAATCGGGGTCTGGGGCCAACGTCCTGACTTTC. Protein product: CASSVESGSGANVLTF.

As regards this clone: This CDR3 is also generated by other DNA sequences in the sample. The rearrangement uses TRBV19 and TRBJ2-1; TRBD2 is a possible D gene (5 bases). The CDR3 loop spans 14 amino acids. CDR1 and CDR2 (germline): LNHDA, SQIVND (reference sequence). Trimming cost V 3 bases and J 2 bases, with 8 bases left between them. The CDR3 region is CASSIGGPYNEQFF. DNA for the CDR3: TGTGCCAGTAGTATCGGCGGGCCCTACAATGAGCAGTTCTTC.

V gene TRBV2 combines with J gene TRBJ1-3; D uncertain. The V and J ends lost 8 bases and 4 bases respectively, with 9 bases between them. Germline CDR1 is SNHLY and CDR2 is FYNNEI. This CDR3 has 12 amino acids. The CDR3 DNA follows: TGTGCCAGCCGGGATACGGGAAACACCATATATTTT. It encodes CASRDTGNTIYF.

J is TRBJ2-5 and V is TRBV21-1; the tabulated D call, TRBD1, remains unverified against the DNA. TRBV21-1 is a pseudogene. The CDR3 runs to 15 residues. CDR3 sequence: CASSKAEGGYETQYF. Written as DNA, the CDR3 is TGTGCCAGCAGCAAAGCTGAAGGGGGTTACGAGACCCAGTACTTC.

In this sample, this clone turned up once. This chain links TRBV23-1 with TRBJ2-7; possible D gene TRBD1, 5 bases. TRBV23-1 is reported as an ORF; its role is uncertain. The CDR3 is 15 residues long. The V end was cut by 3 bases, the J end by 5 bases, with 17 bases between. The CDR3 here is CASSHHPRQGHEQYF. The CDR3, as DNA: TGCGCCAGCAGTCATCACCCCCGCCAGGGCCACGAGCAGTACTTC.

This chain uses TRBV4-1 with TRBJ2-3; TRBD2 matches at 10 bases. Germline CDR1 is MGHRA and CDR2 is YSYEKL. This CDR3 spans 15 amino acids. V was clipped by 6 bases and J by 4 bases; unmatched bases: 7. CDR3 sequence reads: CASRWSGGASDTQYF. CDR3 coding DNA: TGCGCCAGCAGGTGGAGCGGGGGGGCCTCAGATACGCAGTATTTT.

J is TRBJ1-4 and V is TRBV9; possible D gene TRBD1, 5 bases. The CDR3 loop spans 16 amino acids. Germline-derived CDR1 and CDR2 are SGDLS and YYNGEE. Between the trimmed V and J ends, which lost 4 bases and 7 bases, there was a span of 20 bases. DNA for the CDR3: TGTGCCAGCAGCCCATCCCCAGGGTTTTATAGTGAAAAACTGTTTTTT. This encodes CASSPSPGFYSEKLFF.

This clone came up once. The chain joins TRBV7-9 to TRBJ2-5; 10 positions agree with TRBD2. There are 15 residues in the CDR3. Germline trimming cut 3 bases from V and 2 bases from J; bases unmatched to any gene: 3. CDR1 and CDR2 (germline): SEHNR, FQNEAQ (reference sequence). CDR3 in DNA: TGTGCCAGCAGCTTCGGGACTAGCGCTCAAGAGACCCAGTACTTC. This gives the protein CASSFGTSAQETQYF.

This clone occurred a few times. This sequence joins TRBV28 and TRBJ2-7, with 9 bases matching TRBD2. V was clipped by 2 bases and J by 3 bases; unmatched bases: 5. Germline V gene data show CDR1 as MDHEN and CDR2 as SYDVKM. This CDR3 comprises 15 residues. This CDR3 is CASSLVAGEDYEQYF. Written as DNA, the CDR3 is TGTGCCAGCAGTTTAGTAGCGGGAGAAGACTACGAGCAGTACTTC.

This chain joins TRBV5-1 and TRBJ1-1; D not resolved. This CDR3 contains 13 residues. Germline values: CDR1 SGHRS, CDR2 YFSETQ. Between the trimmed V and J ends, which lost 5 bases and 0 bases, there was a span of 8 bases. The CDR3 bases are TGCGCCAGCAGGGGCACAGTGAACACTGAAGCTTTCTTT. Translating it yields CASRGTVNTEAFF.

The gene calls are TRBV10-3 and TRBJ2-3; no firm D call. Between the trimmed V and J ends, which lost 10 bases and 4 bases, there was a span of 21 bases. CDR1 ENHRY and CDR2 SYGVKD come from the germline V gene. The CDR3 contains 15 residues. The CDR3 DNA reads TGTGCCACGCTAAACGGCCATAAGCAGGCAGATACGCAGTATTTT. This encodes CATLNGHKQADTQYF.

This rearrangement joins TRBV6-1 to TRBJ2-7; D call uncertain. This CDR3 is built from 14 residues. From germline, CDR1 is MNHNS and CDR2 SASEGT. V was cut by 5 bases and J by 3 bases, with 14 bases left in between. CDR3 nucleotide sequence: TGTGCCAGCAGTCACGACAAGTTTTACTACGAGCAGTACTTC. Translation: CASSHDKFYYEQYF.

In its sample, this clone was seen a few times. The chain couples TRBV7-8 to TRBJ2-1, with 13 bases lining up with TRBD2. After removal of 1 base from V and 8 bases from J, the junction contained 8 bases not matched to a gene. Germline V CDR1 and CDR2: SGHVS, FQNEAQ. This CDR3 comprises 17 residues. This CDR3 reads CASSLDPTSGRRDEQFF. The CDR3 DNA reads TGTGCCAGCAGCTTAGATCCGACTAGCGGGAGGAGGGATGAGCAGTTCTTC.

The genes are TRBV4-3 and TRBJ1-2; 11 bases match TRBD1. Germline CDR1 is LGHNA and CDR2 is YSLEER. The CDR3 runs 15 residues. The trim removed 4 bases at V and 4 bases at J, leaving 5 bases unmatched. The CDR3 sequence: CASSPRTGGVYGYTF. The CDR3 nucleotides are TGCGCCAGCAGCCCCCGGACAGGGGGCGTCTATGGCTACACCTTC.

The chain recombines TRBV5-6 with TRBJ1-5, with TRBD1 identical over 11 bases. CDR1 SGHDT and CDR2 YYEEEE come from the germline V gene. J lost 6 bases, V lost 4 bases, and 9 bases had no gene match. This CDR3 is 16 amino acids long. CDR3 bases: TGTGCCAGCAGCAGCGGGACAGGGGGTTGGAGTCAGCCCCAGCATTTT. It codes for CASSSGTGGWSQPQHF.

The J gene is TRBJ1-2, the V gene TRBV6-8; 8 bases map to TRBD1. There are 14 residues in the CDR3. Looked up from germline, CDR1 is MNHGY and CDR2 is SAAAGT. The junction had 5 bases not matched to a gene; V was cut back by 0 bases and J by 8 bases. Here the CDR3 DNA reads TGTGCCAGCAGTTACTCGACAGGGGCCGGGGGCTACACCTTC. Its protein product is CASSYSTGAGGYTF.

The genes are TRBV10-3 and TRBJ1-1; no clear D. The CDR3 loop spans 13 amino acids. With 3 bases removed from V and 0 bases from J, the gap between germline ends came to 5 bases. CDR1 and CDR2 from the germline V gene are ENHRY and SYGVKD. The CDR3 region has the DNA TGTGCCATCAGTGACAGGTTGAACACTGAAGCTTTCTTT. Its protein product is CAISDRLNTEAFF.

The rearrangement links TRBV7-9 to TRBJ2-1; 10 bases match TRBD2. V lost 4 bases, J lost 10 bases, and 4 bases stayed unmatched. Per germline, CDR1 SEHNR and CDR2 FQNEAQ (reference sequence). The CDR3 has 13 residues. The CDR3, as DNA: TGTGCCAGCAGCTGGCTAGCGGGGGAAGAGCAGTTCTTC. This encodes CASSWLAGEEQFF.

J is TRBJ1-1 and V is TRBV9; D not certain. The V and J ends lost 4 bases and 0 bases respectively, with 16 bases between them. The length of the CDR3 is 16 residues. Germline V CDR1 and CDR2: SGDLS, YYNGEE. CDR3 region: CASSPFSGSMNTEAFF. Here the CDR3 DNA reads TGTGCCAGCAGCCCCTTTTCCGGGAGCATGAACACTGAAGCTTTCTTT.

The chain combines TRBV6-5 with TRBJ1-2, with D perhaps TRBD1 (5 bases). Trimming removed 6 bases from V and 5 bases from J, with 16 bases in between. The CDR3 runs 14 residues. Germline V CDR1 and CDR2: MNHEY, SVGAGI. In DNA form, the CDR3 reads TGTGCCAGCAGCCTATTTCGGGGGACTTATGGCTACACCTTC. It codes for CASSLFRGTYGYTF.

The rearrangement links TRBV6-5 to TRBJ2-5; D might be TRBD2 (5 bases). The CDR3 sequence is 13 residues long. The V and J ends lost 2 bases and 3 bases respectively, with 7 bases between them. CDR1 is MNHEY and CDR2 is SVGAGI in the germline V gene. CDR3 sequence: CASSYLGEETQYF. CDR3 sequence (DNA): TGTGCCAGCAGTTACCTGGGAGAAGAGACCCAGTACTTC.

This sequence joins TRBV6-6 and TRBJ2-3, with 7 bases fitting TRBD1. Germline V gene data show CDR1 as MNHNY and CDR2 as SVGAGI (reference sequence). CDR3 size: 12 residues. Trimming cost V 6 bases and J 15 bases; bases outside gene matches: 12. The CDR3 here is CASSTRDSSTYF. The CDR3, as DNA: TGTGCCAGCAGCACTAGGGACAGTAGTACCTATTTT.

This clone has just a few counts. The chain combines TRBV10-3 with TRBJ1-2, with TRBD1 matching 9 bases. CDR1 and CDR2 (germline): ENHRY, SYGVKD. This CDR3 comprises 15 residues. After removal of 4 bases from V and 4 bases from J, the junction contained 7 bases not matched to a gene. CDR3 nucleotide sequence: TGTGCCATCAGTGCCCCCGGGACAGGGTCCTATGGCTACACCTTC. It encodes CAISAPGTGSYGYTF.

The chain couples TRBV2 to TRBJ2-2, with a tentative D call TRBD1 (6 bases). Germline V CDR1 and CDR2: SNHLY, FYNNEI. There are 13 residues in the CDR3. V was pared by 4 bases and J by 7 bases, with 10 bases between. CDR3 DNA: TGTGCCAGCAGTGTTCAGGGGAACGGGGAGCTGTTTTTT. Amino acids: CASSVQGNGELFF.

The rearrangement links TRBV5-1 to TRBJ2-3, with a possible D match to TRBD2 (7 bases). The V end was cut by 1 base, the J end by 0 bases, with 9 bases between. This CDR3 has 15 residues. Germline V lookup: CDR1 SGHRS, CDR2 YFSETQ. In DNA, the CDR3 is TGCGCCAGCAGCTTGAGGGGGGGGAGCACAGATACGCAGTATTTT. This gives the protein CASSLRGGSTDTQYF.

In DNA, the CDR3 is TGTGCCAGTAGTCCCGGGACTAGCGGGAGTCGGTATGAGCAGTTCTTC. This sequence encodes CASSPGTSGSRYEQFF. This rearrangement joins TRBV19 to TRBJ2-1; 14 positions agree with TRBD2. The CDR3 totals 16 residues. Germline V lookup: CDR1 LNHDA, CDR2 SQIVND (reference sequence). J was trimmed by 8 bases and V by 5 bases; bases with no gene match: 8.

This sequence joins TRBV30 and TRBJ2-1, with D uncertain. The ends were cut back, 3 bases at V and 9 bases at J, with 9 bases in the middle. The germline V gene has CDR1 GTSNPN and CDR2 SVGIG (reference sequence). The CDR3 length is 11 residues. The CDR3 loop is CAWSEMREQFF. Here the CDR3 DNA reads TGTGCCTGGAGCGAGATGCGTGAGCAGTTCTTC. The full variable domain, with the rest looked up from reference TRBV30 and TRBJ2-1, is SQTIHQWPATLVQPVGSPLSLECTVEGTSNPNLYWYRQAAGRGLQLLFYSVGIGQISSEVPQNLSASRPQDRQFILSSKKLLLSDSGFYLCAWSEMREQFFGPGTRLTVL.

The rearrangement joins TRBV11-2 to TRBJ2-5; D might be TRBD1 (6 bases). The germline gives CDR1 SGHAT, CDR2 FQNNGV. The CDR3 has 15 amino acids. The germline V and J ends were trimmed by 5 bases and 5 bases, with 18 bases remaining between them. CDR3: CASSRLGAKRETQYF. The CDR3 DNA follows: TGTGCCAGCAGCCGATTGGGGGCCAAACGGGAGACCCAGTACTTC.